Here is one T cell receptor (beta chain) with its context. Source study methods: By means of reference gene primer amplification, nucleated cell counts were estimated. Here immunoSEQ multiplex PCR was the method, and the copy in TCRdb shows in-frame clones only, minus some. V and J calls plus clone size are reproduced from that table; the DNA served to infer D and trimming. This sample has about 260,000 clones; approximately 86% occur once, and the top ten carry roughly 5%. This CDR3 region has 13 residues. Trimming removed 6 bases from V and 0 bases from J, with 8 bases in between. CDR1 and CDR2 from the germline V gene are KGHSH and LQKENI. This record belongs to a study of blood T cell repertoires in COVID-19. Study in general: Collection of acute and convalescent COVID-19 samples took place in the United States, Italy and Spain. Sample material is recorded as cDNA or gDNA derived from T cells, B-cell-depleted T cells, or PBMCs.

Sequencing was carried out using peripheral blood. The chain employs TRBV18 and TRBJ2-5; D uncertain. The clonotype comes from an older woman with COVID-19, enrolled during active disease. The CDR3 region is CASSIVHQETQYF. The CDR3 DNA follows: TGTGCCAGCTCCATAGTCCACCAAGAGACCCAGTACTTC.